This entry is about one TCR beta chain. The V gene's germline CDR1 is ENHRY and CDR2 SYGVKD. The length of the CDR3 is 16 residues. Deletions cut 6 bases from V and 0 bases from J, with 17 bases between. The sample comes from a study of blood T cell repertoires in COVID-19. Clones were read by immunoSEQ multiplex PCR, and TCRdb kept only the in-frame ones, dropping some. This table has approximately 54,000 clones, 75% to 85% appearing once. The clonotype comes from a woman aged 55-69 years with acute or convalescent COVID-19. Sequenced input: peripheral blood. The J gene is TRBJ1-1, the V gene TRBV10-3, with a possible D match to TRBD1 (5 bases). CDR3 region: CAIRGDTGPLNTEAFF. CDR3 bases: TGTGCCATCAGGGGTGATACAGGACCCTTGAACACTGAAGCTTTCTTT.